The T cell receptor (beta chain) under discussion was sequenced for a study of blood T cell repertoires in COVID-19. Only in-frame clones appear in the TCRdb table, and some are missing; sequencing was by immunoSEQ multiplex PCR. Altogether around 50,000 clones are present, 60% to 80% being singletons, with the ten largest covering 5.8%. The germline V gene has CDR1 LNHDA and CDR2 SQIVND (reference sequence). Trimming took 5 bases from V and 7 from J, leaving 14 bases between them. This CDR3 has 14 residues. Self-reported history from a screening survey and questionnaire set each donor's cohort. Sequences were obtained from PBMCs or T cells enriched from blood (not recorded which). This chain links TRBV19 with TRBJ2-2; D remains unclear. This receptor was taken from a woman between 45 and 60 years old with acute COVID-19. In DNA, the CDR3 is TGTGCCAGTAGTCCCCCCCGTCCCGTCGGGGAGCTGTTTTTT. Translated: CASSPPRPVGELFF.